Below, 20 T cell receptor beta chains from the same sample are listed, as sequenced in a study of blood T cell repertoires in COVID-19. Sequencing was performed with immunoSEQ multiplex PCR; in TCRdb, only in-frame clones are kept and a portion is missing. The table records around 9,200 clones, approximately 87% of them present only once. Sequenced sample: peripheral blood. The source is a man in his sixties with acute or convalescent COVID-19.

V gene TRBV5-4 combines with J gene TRBJ1-2; D may be TRBD1 (6 bases). The CDR3 has 14 amino acids. In germline, CDR1 is SGHNT, CDR2 YYREEE (reference sequence). The V end lost 3 bases, the J end lost 0 bases, and 9 bases lay between the germline ends. In DNA, the CDR3 is TGTGCCAGCAGCTCAACAGGGTCTAACTATGGCTACACCTTC. Protein product: CASSSTGSNYGYTF.

The chain carries TRBV6-5 and TRBJ1-1; D gene uncertain. V was clipped by 6 bases and J by 1 base, with 9 bases between them. CDR3 length: 13 amino acids. Germline CDR1 is MNHEY and CDR2 is SVGAGI. The CDR3: CASSRLGNTEAFF. The CDR3 DNA sequence: TGTGCCAGCAGCCGCCTAGGGAACACTGAAGCTTTCTTT.

This rearrangement joins TRBV2 to TRBJ1-2; 10 bases map to TRBD1. CDR1 and CDR2 (germline): SNHLY, FYNNEI. Trimming took 6 bases from V and 2 from J; bases not matched to a gene: 6. The CDR3 extends over 15 amino acids. The CDR3 DNA follows: TGTGCCAGCAGGCCAATGGGACAGGGGAACTATGGCTACACCTTC. Translating gives CASRPMGQGNYGYTF. Complete variable domain (other parts from reference TRBV2 and TRBJ1-2): EPEVTQTPSHQVTQMGQEVILRCVPISNHLYFYWYRQILGQKVEFLVSFYNNEISEKSEIFDDQFSVERPDGSNFTLKIRSTKLEDSAMYFCASRPMGQGNYGYTFGSGTRLTVV.

CDR3 in DNA: TGTGCCAGCAGCTTGGCGAACAGCTACGAGCAGTACTTC. Its translation is CASSLANSYEQYF. V gene TRBV5-6 combines with J gene TRBJ2-7; no clear D gene. Germline CDR1 and CDR2: SGHDT and YYEEEE. The CDR3 totals 13 residues. Trimming cost V 0 bases and J 3 bases, with 7 bases left between them.

The chain joins TRBV3-1 (or the pseudogene TRBV3-2) to TRBJ1-2; D is uncertain. This CDR3 comprises 15 residues. Trimming shortened V by 2 bases and J by 3 bases, and 13 bases separated the two germline ends. CDR1 is LGHDT, CDR2 YNNKEL, per germline (reference sequence). CDR3 region: CASSQSGQIYYGYTF. The CDR3, as DNA: TGTGCCAGCAGCCAATCAGGCCAGATTTACTATGGCTACACCTTC.

This chain connects TRBV29-1 to TRBJ1-4, with TRBD1 identical over 7 bases. This CDR3 has 12 amino acids. Germline CDR1 SQVTM, CDR2 ANQGSEA. Trimming cost V 4 bases and J 4 bases; bases outside gene matches: 0. The CDR3 coding sequence is TGCAGCGTTGGACAGGGTAATGAAAAACTGTTTTTT. Encoded protein: CSVGQGNEKLFF. Supplemented by reference TRBV29-1 and TRBJ1-4, the full variable domain reads SAVISQKPSRDICQRGTSLTIQCQVDSQVTMMFWYRQQPGQSLTLIATANQGSEATYESGFVIDKFPISRPNLTFSTLTVSNMSPEDSSIYLCSVGQGNEKLFFGSGTQLSVL.

This chain's CDR3 is CASNSGGAKNSPLHF. As DNA, the CDR3 is TGTGCCAGCAACTCAGGGGGCGCGAAAAATTCACCCCTCCACTTT. V and J are TRBV7-2 and TRBJ1-6, with 8 bases fitting TRBD1. V trimming: 7 bases; J trimming: 7 bases; junction bases outside the gene matches: 9. Looked up from germline, CDR1 is SGHTA and CDR2 is FQGNSA. This CDR3 comprises 15 residues.

This chain joins TRBV30 and TRBJ1-6; D is unclear. V shed 0 bases and J shed 7 bases, with 10 bases lying between them. CDR1 is GTSNPN, CDR2 SVGIG, per germline (reference sequence). This CDR3 has 14 residues. The CDR3 protein is CAWSVEGRNSPLHF. Written as DNA, the CDR3 is TGTGCCTGGAGTGTGGAGGGCAGAAATTCACCCCTCCACTTT.

The chain carries TRBV9 and TRBJ2-3; TRBD2 aligns across 10 bases. Germline V gene sequence: CDR1 SGDLS, CDR2 YYNGEE. CDR3 length: 15 amino acids. V was clipped by 4 bases and J by 0 bases; unmatched bases: 2. The CDR3 DNA follows: TGTGCCAGCAGCTCTAGCGGGGGTAGCACAGATACGCAGTATTTT. It codes for CASSSSGGSTDTQYF.

The chain employs TRBV11-1 and TRBJ1-2; D gene uncertain. CDR1 and CDR2 (germline): SGHAT, FQDESV (reference sequence). V lost 1 base and J lost 6, with 6 bases in between. CDR3 length equals 12 residues. CDR3 coding DNA: TGTGCCAGCAGCTTAGGGGCTGATGGCTACACCTTC. This translates into CASSLGADGYTF.

The gene calls are TRBV5-1 and TRBJ2-4; 7 bases map to TRBD1. Per germline, CDR1 SGHRS and CDR2 YFSETQ. V dropped 5 bases and J dropped 6; count of bases not matched to a gene: 11. This CDR3 comprises 15 residues. The CDR3 sequence is CASSKLDRVGNIQYF. The CDR3 DNA sequence: TGCGCCAGCAGTAAACTTGACAGGGTTGGAAACATTCAGTACTTC.

V gene TRBV10-2 combines with J gene TRBJ2-1; D is perhaps TRBD1 (5 bases). V dropped 0 bases and J dropped 4 bases, with 19 bases sitting between them. The length of the CDR3 is 18 residues. Germline V CDR1 and CDR2: WSHSY, SAAADI. The CDR3 sequence: CASSESPPDRVAYNEQFF. The CDR3 nucleotides read TGCGCCAGCAGTGAGTCCCCCCCAGACAGAGTGGCGTACAATGAGCAGTTCTTC.

This clone was detected once. The J gene is TRBJ1-2, the V gene TRBV3-1 (or the pseudogene TRBV3-2); D remains unclear. V was shortened by 0 bases and J by 4 bases, with 15 bases between the two germline ends. Per the germline V gene, CDR1 is LGHDT and CDR2 is YNNKEL (reference sequence). The CDR3 runs 16 residues. The CDR3 DNA reads as TGTGCCAGCAGCCAAGATCGAACAGAGTTCGGCTATGGCTACACCTTC. This translates into CASSQDRTEFGYGYTF.

The table lists this clone with a count of one. This chain links TRBV9 with TRBJ2-3; 9 nucleotides agree with TRBD2. V shed 4 bases, J shed 2 bases, and the junction held 5 bases outside the gene matches. The CDR3 is 15 residues long. Germline CDR1 reads SGDLS; CDR2 reads YYNGEE. This chain's CDR3 is CASSPTSGFTDTQYF. The DNA for the CDR3 is TGTGCCAGCAGCCCGACTAGCGGATTCACAGATACGCAGTATTTT.

The rearrangement uses TRBV5-4 and TRBJ2-2; TRBD2 might be the D (5 bases). This CDR3 is built from 16 residues. CDR1 is SGHNT, CDR2 YYREEE, per germline (reference sequence). Trimming removed 2 bases at V and 0 bases at J, with 11 bases between. CDR3 bases: TGTGCCAGCAGCTTCTTTAGCGTGGCGAACACCGGGGAGCTGTTTTTT. Translated, it gives CASSFFSVANTGELFF.

This clone has more than one count but fewer than ten. The V call is TRBV4-1, the J call TRBJ1-2; no clear D. The germline V gene has CDR1 MGHRA and CDR2 YSYEKL. The CDR3 contains 17 residues. The ends were cut back, 4 bases at V and 3 bases at J, with 21 bases in the middle. CDR3 sequence: CASSLFFPTQEDYGYTF. CDR3 nucleotides: TGCGCCAGCAGCCTTTTCTTCCCAACTCAGGAGGACTATGGCTACACCTTC.

The chain carries TRBV5-4 and TRBJ2-3; TRBD1 matches at 9 bases. This CDR3 region has 14 residues. Germline V lookup: CDR1 SGHNT, CDR2 YYREEE (reference sequence). The V segment lost 4 bases and the J segment 14 bases; nucleotides outside the gene matches: 14. The CDR3 loop reads CASSPGQGNRQWYF. The CDR3 nucleotides are TGTGCCAGCAGCCCGGGACAGGGTAATCGGCAGTGGTATTTT.

The V call is TRBV9, the J call TRBJ2-4, with D tentatively TRBD1 (6 bases). Trimming pared 2 bases from V and 0 bases from J, leaving 9 bases between. CDR1 SGDLS and CDR2 YYNGEE come from the germline V gene. The CDR3 covers 15 residues. In nucleotides, the CDR3 is TGTGCCAGCAGCGTGGACAGTCGAGCCAAAAACATTCAGTACTTC. This gives the protein CASSVDSRAKNIQYF.

The DNA of the CDR3 is TGTGCCAGCAGCCCCCGGGACAGGACATCTGGAAACACCATATATTTT. It codes for CASSPRDRTSGNTIYF. The chain combines TRBV14 with TRBJ1-3; 8 bases match TRBD1. The V gene's germline CDR1 is SGHDN and CDR2 FVKESK. The CDR3 runs 16 residues. V lost 4 bases, J lost 1 base, and 6 bases stayed unmatched.

The V and J genes are TRBV27 and TRBJ2-4, with 13 bases identical to TRBD2. This CDR3 has 18 amino acids. Trimming removed 6 bases from V and 7 bases from J; junction bases left unmatched: 15. Germline values: CDR1 MNHEY, CDR2 SMNVEV (reference sequence). The CDR3 DNA reads TGTGCCAGCAGCCTAGGGACACCGGGACTAGCGGGATCTAACATTCAGTACTTC. Its protein product is CASSLGTPGLAGSNIQYF.